These 14 T cell receptor beta chains were all obtained from the same sample, sequenced in a study of blood T cell repertoires in COVID-19. Using immunoSEQ multiplex PCR, the repertoire was profiled, and TCRdb retains in-frame clones only, with some absent. This sample carries about 320,000 clones, roughly 82% of them seen once, and the ten largest clones take about 1.6%. Sequences were obtained from peripheral blood. The receptors come from a woman aged 50 to 60 with acute or convalescent COVID-19.

The chain has TRBV27 and TRBJ2-1, with D maybe TRBD1 (5 bases). V was clipped by 8 bases and J by 3 bases, with 17 bases between them. The CDR3 is made up of 15 amino acids. Germline V gene sequence: CDR1 MNHEY, CDR2 SMNVEV (reference sequence). CDR3 residues: CASHSGLEHYNEQFF. The CDR3 coding sequence is TGTGCCAGCCATTCAGGGCTAGAACACTACAATGAGCAGTTCTTC.

The chain recombines TRBV9 with TRBJ2-5, with 12 bases matching TRBD1. J lost 5 bases, V lost 3 bases, and 11 bases had no gene match. The length of the CDR3 is 17 residues. In germline, CDR1 is SGDLS, CDR2 YYNGEE. The chain's CDR3 is CASSGDPGQGAGETQYF. In DNA form, the CDR3 reads TGTGCCAGCAGCGGAGACCCGGGACAGGGGGCGGGGGAGACCCAGTACTTC. Based on the CDR3 plus reference TRBV9 and TRBJ2-5, the full variable domain is DSGVTQTPKHLITATGQRVTLRCSPRSGDLSVYWYQQSLDQGLQFLIQYYNGEERAKGNILERFSAQQFPDLHSELNLSSLELGDSALYFCASSGDPGQGAGETQYFGPGTRLLVL.

V and J are TRBV25-1 and TRBJ1-4; D is unresolved. The germline V and J ends were trimmed by 2 bases and 4 bases, with 14 bases remaining between them. Germline assignment: CDR1 MGHDK and CDR2 SYGVNS. This CDR3 region has 16 residues. CDR3 bases: TGTGCCAGCAGTGAAGGAAGGGCAGGAGGTAATGAAAAACTGTTTTTT. It is translated as CASSEGRAGGNEKLFF.

The chain has TRBV5-8 and TRBJ2-6; maybe TRBD2 (5 bases). The CDR3 has 17 residues. Germline V gene sequence: CDR1 SGHTS, CDR2 YDEGEE. V was trimmed by 2 bases and J by 0 bases, leaving 12 bases between them. The CDR3 DNA sequence: TGTGCCAGCAGCTTTAGCGCCACCTCCTCTGGGGCCAACGTCCTGACTTTC. Translation: CASSFSATSSGANVLTF.

The V gene is TRBV12-3 or TRBV12-4, the J gene TRBJ2-7; possible D gene TRBD1, 7 bases. Trimming removed 5 bases from V and 6 bases from J, with 14 bases in between. This CDR3 has 13 amino acids. CDR3 sequence: CASSPGQGGEQYF. The CDR3 bases are TGTGCCAGCAGTCCAGGGCAGGGGGGCGAGCAGTACTTC.

The rearrangement joins TRBV15 to TRBJ1-4, with D unresolved. Germline CDR1 reads LNHNV; CDR2 reads YYDKDF (reference sequence). With 1 base removed from V and 8 bases from J, the gap between germline ends came to 14 bases. There are 15 residues in the CDR3. In nucleotides, the CDR3 is TGTGCCACCAGCAGAGCCCTCGGTAGCGGGGAAAAACTGTTTTTT. It codes for CATSRALGSGEKLFF.

This chain connects TRBV19 to TRBJ2-3, with D perhaps matching TRBD2 (5 bases). The CDR3 contains 16 residues. CDR1 and CDR2 from the germline V gene are LNHDA and SQIVND (reference sequence). Trimming removed 5 bases from V and 4 bases from J, with 19 bases in between. The CDR3 sequence: CASSSGGSIGADTQYF. The CDR3 DNA is TGTGCCAGTAGTTCTGGTGGGAGTATTGGAGCAGATACGCAGTATTTT.

This clone was recorded only once. V and J are TRBV27 and TRBJ1-5, with 9 nucleotides matching TRBD1. Germline V lookup: CDR1 MNHEY, CDR2 SMNVEV (reference sequence). V shed 0 bases and J 4 bases; nucleotides not matched to a gene: 1. The CDR3 totals 15 residues. CDR3 nucleotides: TGTGCCAGCAGTTTATCGGGACAGGGTAATCAGCCCCAGCATTTT. Its protein product is CASSLSGQGNQPQHF.

This clone was seen more than once but under ten times. The chain employs TRBV15 and TRBJ1-2; 9 bases agree with TRBD1. CDR3 length: 14 residues. Losses at the gene ends were 4 bases for V and 7 bases for J; bases not matched to a gene: 7. Germline V gene lookup returns CDR1 LNHNV and CDR2 YYDKDF (reference sequence). The CDR3 sequence is CATSTRDRDFGYTF. For the CDR3, the DNA is TGTGCCACCAGCACCCGGGACAGGGATTTTGGCTACACCTTC.

V usage is TRBV6-5 and J usage is TRBJ2-6; 7 nucleotides match TRBD2. After removal of 2 bases from V and 2 bases from J, the junction contained 3 bases not matched to a gene. The CDR3 covers 16 residues. Germline V gives CDR1 MNHEY, CDR2 SVGAGI. Here the CDR3 reads CASSYIRGAGANVLTF. CDR3 coding DNA: TGTGCCAGCAGTTACATACGGGGGGCTGGGGCCAACGTCCTGACTTTC.

J is TRBJ2-2 and V is TRBV10-3; the match to TRBD1 covers 7 bases. Germline trimming cut 0 bases from V and 4 bases from J; bases unmatched to any gene: 2. The CDR3 totals 15 residues. CDR1 is ENHRY, CDR2 SYGVKD, per germline. CDR3 bases: TGTGCCATCAGTGAGTCGACAGGGTTCACCGGGGAGCTGTTTTTT. It specifies CAISESTGFTGELFF.

The chain has TRBV9 and TRBJ2-5, with 9 positions matching TRBD2. V lost 0 bases to trimming and J lost 5 bases; unmatched junction nucleotides: 8. The CDR3 length is 16 residues. The germline V gene has CDR1 SGDLS and CDR2 YYNGEE. CDR3 bases: TGTGCCAGCAGCGTAGGAATTCTAGCGGGAATTGAGACCCAGTACTTC. Protein product: CASSVGILAGIETQYF.

On this clone: The same CDR3 is also encoded by other DNA sequences in this sample. The chain recombines TRBV5-4 with TRBJ1-1; TRBD1 might be the D (5 bases). The CDR3 loop spans 13 amino acids. Trimming pared 4 bases from V and 1 base from J, leaving 8 bases between. Germline CDR1 is SGHNT and CDR2 is YYREEE (reference sequence). DNA of the CDR3: TGTGCCAGCAGCGCTACAGGGAACACTGAAGCTTTCTTT. Translating gives CASSATGNTEAFF.

This sequence joins TRBV29-1 and TRBJ2-6; 9 bases line up with TRBD1. Losses at the gene ends were 6 bases for V and 2 bases for J; bases not matched to a gene: 8. The germline CDR1 and CDR2 sequences are SQVTM and ANQGSEA. This CDR3 region has 16 residues. This CDR3 is CSVPGQGFTGANVLTF. CDR3 nucleotides: TGCAGCGTCCCGGGACAGGGTTTTACTGGGGCCAACGTCCTGACTTTC.